The source of this TCR beta chain is a study of identical twins. As for this clonotype: Antigen specificity is unknown.

General study results and limits: Zero-insertion results could be subject to partial confounding by invariant MAIT and iNKT cells. There was an excess of low generation probability in the out-of-frame alpha sequences that twins shared. Cross-sectional statistical analysis, not tracking of the same donors, underpinned the conclusions.

The CDR3 loop spans 14 amino acids. Trimming pared 1 base from V and 2 bases from J, leaving 9 bases between. Germline CDR1 and CDR2: SNHLY and FYNNEI. Each CDR3 protein gets one entry after TCRdb re-called the 5' RACE reads with MiXCR. Seen here are about 200,000 distinct CDR3 sequences, 7.5% observed once, and the top ten hold less than 2%. The same specimen was also included in a second study, on yellow fever vaccine responses in identical twins.

The receptor comes from a woman under 30 in good health. The chain uses TRBV2 and TRBJ2-7; possibly TRBD1 for D (6 bases). Sequenced input: memory (CD45RO+) T cells sorted from blood. In DNA form, the CDR3 reads TGTGCCAGCAGTGAAGGGACAGTGGCCTACGAGCAGTACTTC. Protein: CASSEGTVAYEQYF. The entire variable domain, with the rest obtained from reference TRBV2 and TRBJ2-7, is as follows: EPEVTQTPSHQVTQMGQEVILRCVPISNHLYFYWYRQILGQKVEFLVSFYNNEISEKSEIFDDQFSVERPDGSNFTLKIRSTKLEDSAMYFCASSEGTVAYEQYFGPGTRLTVT.